This T cell receptor (beta chain) was captured by sequencing in a study of T cell responses to AZD1222 COVID-19 vaccine (dated by TCRdb to 2020 to 2023). About the study as a whole: AZD1222 recipients given second doses at about 4 weeks or at about 12 weeks were pooled, since spike-specific TCR depth and breadth were not found to differ between the two schedules. Trial participants were enrolled by age into 18-55, 56-69 and 70-plus year subgroups, with around 150, 28 and 57 TCR-sequenced participants respectively. TCR sequencing was performed for over 230 trial participants, of whom about 200 were given two doses of AZD1222 and around 25 were given two doses of MenACWY control vaccine.

This sample's time point label indicates: baseline before first vaccination. The vaccinee samples were drawn from two UK trials, COV001 and COV002, one of which was a single-blind randomized controlled phase 2/3 trial testing AZD1222 (ChAdOx1 nCoV-19) in healthy adults. For TCRbeta chain sequencing, PBMC samples from trial participants were taken at day 0 and at day 28 after the second dose. This clone was found once. Its antigen remains undetermined. The record has no base qualities; no much larger clone is one base away. The CDR3 regions of human TCRbeta chains were subjected to immunosequencing. Per the original workflow: TCRs in the repertoires were matched against a reference library of SARS-CoV-2-specific TCRs that had been generated with the MIRA antigen-specificity platform. Breadth was defined as the fraction of unique TCRs that were SARS-CoV-2-associated, and depth was defined as the fraction of total T cells that were SARS-CoV-2-associated. Using the MIRA data, each spike-specific TCR was mapped to the spike region that the TCR reacts to and placed in a CD4 or CD8 class. Log10-transformed breadth and depth values were compared by one-way ANOVA with Sidak's multiple comparisons tests. TCRdb took over this immuneACCESS table, retaining in-frame rearrangements with V and J assigned. Such tables are incomplete; in checked studies, under half of the missing clones stem from an unresolved V gene, and the remainder is unexplained. The V and J calls and clone size were taken over from that table, and D and trimming were inferred from the DNA. For this sample the table gives tens of thousands of clones, of which about 74% were detected only once. Jointly, the top ten make up 6.6% of the sample.

Looking up the germline V gene yields CDR1 MDHEN and CDR2 SYDVKM. V loses 7 bases at its end and J loses 4 bases; junction bases beyond the gene matches: 9. Spanning cysteine to phenylalanine, the CDR3 consists of 14 amino acids. CDR3 DNA only is kept here, 42 bases in frame from base 1. Findings and caveats that apply to the study as a whole: After two AZD1222 doses, both the breadth and the depth of spike-specific TCRs were significantly higher than at day 0 and than in MenACWY recipients. Conclusions about previously exposed vaccinees are limited because only six or seven AZD1222 recipients were SARS-CoV-2 seropositive at baseline. Vaccine-associated CD4 TCRs spanned the whole spike protein, with dominant responses in regions 160-218 and 743-854. The 56-69-year group was small, and its depth increase did not reach significance, likely because of low power. Participants were mostly white British and included more females than males, and it was suggested by the authors that clonal diversity may have been underestimated. No day 14 peak-response samples were available, so repertoires were characterized only after the peak T cell response. Reportedly, almost half of the unique spike-specific TCRs recognized epitopes lying outside the regions that are mutated in the B.1.351 and B.1.1.7 variants.

The sample in question was peripheral blood, obtained on day 0 of AZD1222 vaccination. Rearrangement joined TRBV28 to TRBJ1-2; a stretch of 7 junction bases matches TRBD1. The receptor was derived from an adult in good health. For the CDR3, the sequence is CASIPDRAGYGYTF. The DNA sequence follows: TGTGCCAGCATTCCCGACAGGGCGGGCTATGGCTACACCTTC.